This T cell receptor (beta chain) was obtained from a study of blood T cell repertoires in COVID-19. Per the authors' pipeline: Estimation of nucleated cell counts was performed using reference gene primer amplification. TCRdb's table, derived via immunoSEQ multiplex PCR, lists solely in-frame clones and lacks some. The V and J calls and the clone size are those of that table, but D and trimming were determined from the DNA. The data show about 64,000 clones, 70% to 85% seen once. CDR1 and CDR2 (germline): ENHRY, SYGVKD. V was shortened by 3 bases and J by 4 bases, with 15 bases between the two germline ends. The CDR3 has 15 amino acids.

The sequence was collected from a woman aged 60-75 years with acute or convalescent COVID-19. Sequencing was done on a sample of peripheral blood. This chain links TRBV10-3 with TRBJ1-1; D may be TRBD1 (6 bases). CDR3 loop: CAISEKQGGFTEAFF. The CDR3 DNA follows: TGTGCCATCAGTGAAAAACAGGGCGGTTTCACTGAAGCTTTCTTT.